This TCR beta chain was sequenced during a study of OX40 agonist ivuxolimab in advanced cancers. The wider study: The study reported partial responses in three patients: one hepatocellular carcinoma, two cutaneous melanoma.

The study, taken as a whole, reports: In the 0.1 to 3.0 mg/kg range, CD4+ and CD8+ blood T cells had expanded clonally by week 6. Fewer expanded clones were found on average in CD4+ than in CD8+ T cells.

Regarding this clone: The antigen remains undetermined.

In germline, CDR1 is MNHNS, CDR2 SASEGT. Trimming stripped 6 bases from V and 10 bases from J, with 19 bases between. CDR3 size: 14 residues. The data were produced by immunoSEQ multiplex PCR, yet TCRdb's version contains in-frame clones alone and is incomplete. The data show fewer than 90,000 clones, 75% to 95% seen once. This material consisted of CD4+ or CD8+ T cells sorted from blood, taken in a trial of the OX40 agonist ivuxolimab. This receptor was taken from an adult with an advanced solid tumor such as melanoma, head and neck, liver or kidney cancer. The chain has TRBV6-1 and TRBJ1-5; D is unclear. The CDR3 DNA sequence: TGTGCCAGCAGCCAGGACCCCTCGGGCAGCCCCCAGCATTTT. This codes for CASSQDPSGSPQHF.